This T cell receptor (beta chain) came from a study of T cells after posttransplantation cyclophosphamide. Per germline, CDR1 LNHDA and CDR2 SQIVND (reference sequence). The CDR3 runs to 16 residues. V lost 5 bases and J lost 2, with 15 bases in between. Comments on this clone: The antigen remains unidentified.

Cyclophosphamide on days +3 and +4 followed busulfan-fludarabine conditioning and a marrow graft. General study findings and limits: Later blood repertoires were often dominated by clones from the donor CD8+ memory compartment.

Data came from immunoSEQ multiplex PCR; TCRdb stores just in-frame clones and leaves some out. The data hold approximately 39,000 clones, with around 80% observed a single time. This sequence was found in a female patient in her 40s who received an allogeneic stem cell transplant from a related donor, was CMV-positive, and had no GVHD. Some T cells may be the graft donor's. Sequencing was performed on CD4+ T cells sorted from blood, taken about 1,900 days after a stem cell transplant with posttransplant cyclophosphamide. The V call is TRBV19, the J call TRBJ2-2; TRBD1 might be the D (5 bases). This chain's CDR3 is CASSATGVYNTGELFF. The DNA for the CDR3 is TGTGCCAGTAGTGCAACAGGAGTTTACAACACCGGGGAGCTGTTTTTT.